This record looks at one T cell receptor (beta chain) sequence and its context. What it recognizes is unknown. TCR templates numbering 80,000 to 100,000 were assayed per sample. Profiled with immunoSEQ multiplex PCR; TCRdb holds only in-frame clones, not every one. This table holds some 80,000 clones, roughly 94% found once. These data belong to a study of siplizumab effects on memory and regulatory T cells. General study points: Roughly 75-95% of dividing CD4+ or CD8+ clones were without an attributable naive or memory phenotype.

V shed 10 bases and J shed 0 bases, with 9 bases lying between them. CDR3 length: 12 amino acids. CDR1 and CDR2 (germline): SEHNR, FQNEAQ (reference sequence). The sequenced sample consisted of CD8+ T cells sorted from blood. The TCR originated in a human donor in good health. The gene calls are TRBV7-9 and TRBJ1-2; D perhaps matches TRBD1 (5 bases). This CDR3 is CATTGPNYGYTF. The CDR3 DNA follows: TGTGCCACCACGGGACCTAACTATGGCTACACCTTC.